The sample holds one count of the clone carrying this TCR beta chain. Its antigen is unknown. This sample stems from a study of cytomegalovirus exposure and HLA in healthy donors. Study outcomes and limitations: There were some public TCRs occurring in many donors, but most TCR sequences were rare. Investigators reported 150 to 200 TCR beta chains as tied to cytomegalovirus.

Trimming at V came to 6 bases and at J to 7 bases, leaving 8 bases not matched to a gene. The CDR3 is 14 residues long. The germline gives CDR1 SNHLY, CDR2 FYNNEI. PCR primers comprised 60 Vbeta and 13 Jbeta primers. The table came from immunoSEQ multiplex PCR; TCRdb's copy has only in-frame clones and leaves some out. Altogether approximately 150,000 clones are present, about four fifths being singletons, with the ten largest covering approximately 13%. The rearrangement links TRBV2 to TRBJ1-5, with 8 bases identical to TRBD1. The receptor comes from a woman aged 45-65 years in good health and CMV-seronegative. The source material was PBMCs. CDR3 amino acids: CASRPQGVSQPQHF. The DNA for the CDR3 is TGTGCCAGCAGGCCACAGGGGGTTAGCCAGCCCCAGCATTTT.